The TCR beta chain described here comes from a study of graft-versus-host responses after intestinal transplantation. The CDR3 contains 14 residues. V dropped 3 bases and J dropped 4 bases, with 12 bases sitting between them. Germline loops: CDR1 KGHSH, CDR2 LQKENI. The table came from immunoSEQ multiplex PCR; TCRdb's copy has only in-frame clones and leaves some out. The sample carries about 90,000 clones, roughly 92% recorded once. As concerns this clone: Antigen specificity is unknown.

The genes are TRBV18 and TRBJ1-2, with unresolved D. The material sequenced was unstimulated CD4+ T cells sorted from spleen or lymph node cells, taken before intestinal transplant. The TCR was taken from a human donor who received an intestinal transplant. DNA for the CDR3: TGTGCCAGCTCACCGCCCGCGGTTGGCTATGGCTACACCTTC. This encodes CASSPPAVGYGYTF.